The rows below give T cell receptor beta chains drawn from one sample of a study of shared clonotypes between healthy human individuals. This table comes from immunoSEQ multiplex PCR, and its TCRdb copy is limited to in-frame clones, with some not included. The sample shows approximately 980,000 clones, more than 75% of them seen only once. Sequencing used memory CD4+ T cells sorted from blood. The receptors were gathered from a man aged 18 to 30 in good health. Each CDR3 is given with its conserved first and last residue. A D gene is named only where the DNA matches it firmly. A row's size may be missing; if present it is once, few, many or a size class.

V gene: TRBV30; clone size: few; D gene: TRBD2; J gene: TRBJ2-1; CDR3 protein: CAWTPPFGGIHNEQFF
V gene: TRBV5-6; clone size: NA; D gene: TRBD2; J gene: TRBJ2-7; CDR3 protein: CASSARLATPYEQYF
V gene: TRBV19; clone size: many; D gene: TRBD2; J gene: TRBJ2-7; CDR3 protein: CASSAAGGGYEQYF
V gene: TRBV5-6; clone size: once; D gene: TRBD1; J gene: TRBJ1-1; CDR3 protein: CASSVRGQGAWRTEAFF
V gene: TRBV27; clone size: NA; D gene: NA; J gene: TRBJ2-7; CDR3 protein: CASSLTPGWGASYEQYF
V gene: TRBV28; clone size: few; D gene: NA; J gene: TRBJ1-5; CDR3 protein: CASSLSGGSNQPQHF
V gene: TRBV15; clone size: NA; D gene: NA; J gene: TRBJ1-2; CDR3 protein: CATSREWSSYGYTF
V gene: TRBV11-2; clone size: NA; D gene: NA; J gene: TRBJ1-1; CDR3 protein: CASSLGGRTTEAFF
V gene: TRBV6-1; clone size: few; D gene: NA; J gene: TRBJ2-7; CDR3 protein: CASSEAGHVYEQYF
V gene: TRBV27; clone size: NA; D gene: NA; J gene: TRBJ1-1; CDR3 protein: CASLGQLNTEAFF
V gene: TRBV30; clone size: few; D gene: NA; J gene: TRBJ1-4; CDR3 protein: CAWSGSNEKLFF